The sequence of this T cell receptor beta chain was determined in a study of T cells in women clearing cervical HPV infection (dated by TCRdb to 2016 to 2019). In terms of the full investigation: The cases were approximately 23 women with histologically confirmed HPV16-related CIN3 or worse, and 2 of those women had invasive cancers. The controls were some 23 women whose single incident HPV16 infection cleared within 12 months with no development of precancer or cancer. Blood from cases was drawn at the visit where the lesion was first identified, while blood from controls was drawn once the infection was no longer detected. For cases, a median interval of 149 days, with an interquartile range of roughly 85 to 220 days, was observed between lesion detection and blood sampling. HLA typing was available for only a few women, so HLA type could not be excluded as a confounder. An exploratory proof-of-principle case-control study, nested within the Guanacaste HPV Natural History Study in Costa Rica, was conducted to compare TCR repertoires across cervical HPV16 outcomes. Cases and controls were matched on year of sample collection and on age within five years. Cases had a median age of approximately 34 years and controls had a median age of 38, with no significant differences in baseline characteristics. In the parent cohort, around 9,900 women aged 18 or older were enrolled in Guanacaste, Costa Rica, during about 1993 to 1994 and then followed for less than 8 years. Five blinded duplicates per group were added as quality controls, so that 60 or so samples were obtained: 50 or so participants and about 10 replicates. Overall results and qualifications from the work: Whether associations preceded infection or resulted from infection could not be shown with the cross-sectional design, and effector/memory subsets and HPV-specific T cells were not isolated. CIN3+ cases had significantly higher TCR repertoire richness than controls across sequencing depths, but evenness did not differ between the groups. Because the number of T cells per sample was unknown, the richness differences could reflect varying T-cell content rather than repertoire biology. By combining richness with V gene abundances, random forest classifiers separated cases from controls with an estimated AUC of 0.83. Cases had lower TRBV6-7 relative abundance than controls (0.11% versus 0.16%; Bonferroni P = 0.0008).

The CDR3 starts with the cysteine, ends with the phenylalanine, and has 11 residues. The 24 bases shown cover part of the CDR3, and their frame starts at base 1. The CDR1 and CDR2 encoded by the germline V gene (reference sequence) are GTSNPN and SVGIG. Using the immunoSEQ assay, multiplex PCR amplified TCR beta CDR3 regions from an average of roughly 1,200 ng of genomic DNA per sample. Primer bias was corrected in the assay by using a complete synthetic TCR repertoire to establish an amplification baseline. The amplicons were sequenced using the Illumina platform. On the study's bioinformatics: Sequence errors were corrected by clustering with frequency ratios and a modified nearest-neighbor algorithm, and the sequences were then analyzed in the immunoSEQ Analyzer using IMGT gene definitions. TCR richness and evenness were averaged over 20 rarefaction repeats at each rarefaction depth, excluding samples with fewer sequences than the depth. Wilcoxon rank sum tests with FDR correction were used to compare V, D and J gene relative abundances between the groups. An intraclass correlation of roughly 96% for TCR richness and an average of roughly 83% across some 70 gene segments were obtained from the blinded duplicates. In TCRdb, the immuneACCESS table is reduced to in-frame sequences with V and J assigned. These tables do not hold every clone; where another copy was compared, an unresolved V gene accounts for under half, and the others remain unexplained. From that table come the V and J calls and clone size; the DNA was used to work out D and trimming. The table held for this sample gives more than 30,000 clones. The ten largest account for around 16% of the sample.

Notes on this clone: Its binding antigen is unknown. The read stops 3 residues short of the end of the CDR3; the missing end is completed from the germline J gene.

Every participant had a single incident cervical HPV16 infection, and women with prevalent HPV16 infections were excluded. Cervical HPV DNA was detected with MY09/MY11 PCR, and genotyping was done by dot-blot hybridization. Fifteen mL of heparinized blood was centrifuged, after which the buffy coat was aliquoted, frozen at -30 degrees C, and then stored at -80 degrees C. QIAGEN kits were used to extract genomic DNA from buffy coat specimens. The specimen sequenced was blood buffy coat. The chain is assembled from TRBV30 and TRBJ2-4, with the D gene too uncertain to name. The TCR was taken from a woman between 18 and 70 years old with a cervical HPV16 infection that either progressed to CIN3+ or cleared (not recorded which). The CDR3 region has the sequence CAWNRNYGQYF. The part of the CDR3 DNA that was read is TGTGCCTGGAACCGGAACTATGGT.